The source of this TCR beta chain is a study of T cell responses to AZD1222 COVID-19 vaccine. Study summary: Researchers grouped second doses given at about 4 or about 12 weeks into one pool.

Here immunoSEQ multiplex PCR was the method, and the copy in TCRdb shows in-frame clones only, minus some. The sample has about 130,000 clones, 89% seen once. Details on this clone: Its antigen remains unidentified.

The J segment lost 5 bases and the V segment lost 3 bases, leaving 12 bases of the junction unmatched. There are 17 residues in the CDR3. Germline CDR1 reads SGDLS; CDR2 reads YYNGEE. General study results and limits: In a largely white British group with more females than males, clonal diversity was possibly underestimated.

The chain employs TRBV9 and TRBJ2-1; 9 nucleotides match TRBD2. Material: peripheral blood, obtained on day 0 of AZD1222 vaccination. This TCR came from an adult in good health. The CDR3 DNA reads TGTGCCAGCAGCGCCGGGGGAAGACTAGCGGCCAACAATGAGCAGTTCTTC. It yields the protein CASSAGGRLAANNEQFF.